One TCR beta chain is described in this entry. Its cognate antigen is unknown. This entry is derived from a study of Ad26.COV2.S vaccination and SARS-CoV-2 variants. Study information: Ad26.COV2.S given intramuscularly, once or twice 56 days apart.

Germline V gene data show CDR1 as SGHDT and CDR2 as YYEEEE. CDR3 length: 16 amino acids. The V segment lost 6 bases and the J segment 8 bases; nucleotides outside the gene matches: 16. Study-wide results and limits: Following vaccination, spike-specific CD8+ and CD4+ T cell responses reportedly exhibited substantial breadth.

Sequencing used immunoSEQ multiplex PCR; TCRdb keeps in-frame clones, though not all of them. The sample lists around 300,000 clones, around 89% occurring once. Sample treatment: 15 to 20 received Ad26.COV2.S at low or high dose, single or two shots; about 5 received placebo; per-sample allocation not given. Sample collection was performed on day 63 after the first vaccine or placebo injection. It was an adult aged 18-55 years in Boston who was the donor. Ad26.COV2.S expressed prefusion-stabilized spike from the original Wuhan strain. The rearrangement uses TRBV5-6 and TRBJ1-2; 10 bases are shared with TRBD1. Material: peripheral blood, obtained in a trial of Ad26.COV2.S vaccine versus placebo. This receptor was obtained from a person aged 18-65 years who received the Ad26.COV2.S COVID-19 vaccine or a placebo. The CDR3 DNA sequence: TGTGCCAGCATCAAAGACAGGGGGCTTCAAGATGGGGGCTACACCTTC. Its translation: CASIKDRGLQDGGYTF.